This is a list of T cell receptor beta chains from one sample in a study of blood T cell repertoires in COVID-19. Repertoires were generated with immunoSEQ multiplex PCR, while TCRdb's copy carries only in-frame clones and drops some. The sample records 490,000 or so clones, 70% to 90% being singletons. Sequencing was performed on PBMCs or T cells enriched from blood (not recorded which). These receptors originate from a woman aged 40 to 50 who had recovered from COVID-19. The CDR3 runs from the conserved cysteine through the conserved F or W. Fields, in order: D gene, V gene, J gene, clone size, CDR3 protein, CDR3 DNA. The D gene is left open where the match is weak. Only some rows state a clone size, as once, few, many or a class for expanded clones.

TRBD1,TRBV7-6,TRBJ1-1,.,CASSLGTGRGTEAFF,TGTGCCAGCAGCTTAGGGACAGGGAGGGGCACTGAAGCTTTCTTT
TRBD1,TRBV29-1,TRBJ1-2,.,CSVGGTGGGYTF,TGCAGCGTTGGGGGGACAGGGGGCGGCTACACCTTC
TRBD2,TRBV27,TRBJ2-2,.,CASSLSTSGNTGELFF,TGTGCCAGCAGTTTATCGACTAGCGGGAACACCGGGGAGCTGTTTTTT
.,TRBV6-1,TRBJ2-7,.,CASSDPGIGFYEQYF,TGTGCCAGCAGTGACCCAGGGATTGGGTTCTACGAGCAGTACTTC
TRBD1,TRBV11-3,TRBJ2-3,.,CASSLGTGITDTQYF,TGTGCCAGCAGCTTGGGGACAGGGATTACAGATACGCAGTATTTT
.,TRBV9,TRBJ1-2,.,CASRDSAQLNYGYTF,TGTGCCAGCCGGGACTCGGCGCAGCTAAACTATGGCTACACCTTC
.,TRBV6-5,TRBJ2-5,.,CASGKQGTSETQYF,TGTGCCAGCGGCAAACAGGGGACTTCTGAGACCCAGTACTTC
TRBD1,TRBV11-3,TRBJ1-1,.,CASSSGQGAFAEAFF,TGTGCCAGCAGCTCCGGACAGGGTGCTTTCGCTGAAGCTTTCTTT
TRBD1,TRBV7-2,TRBJ2-7,.,CASSPQTGGVDEQYF,TGTGCCAGCAGCCCGCAGACAGGGGGTGTGGACGAGCAGTACTTC
.,TRBV3-1/TRBV3-2,TRBJ2-5,.,CASSQEGSGETQYF,TGTGCCAGCAGCCAGGAGGGCTCGGGAGAGACCCAGTACTTC
TRBD2,TRBV5-1,TRBJ2-3,.,CASSSGSPDTQYF,TGCGCCAGCAGTAGCGGGAGCCCAGATACGCAGTATTTT
.,TRBV2,TRBJ1-1,.,CASSDLGGESGTEAFF,TGTGCCAGCAGTGACCTGGGAGGGGAGAGTGGAACTGAAGCTTTCTTT
TRBD1,TRBV6-2/TRBV6-3,TRBJ1-5,.,CASSWTGVGQPQHF,TGTGCCAGCAGCTGGACAGGGGTAGGACAGCCCCAGCATTTT
TRBD1,TRBV27,TRBJ2-3,.,CASSSRGPKTDTQYF,TGTGCCAGCAGTAGCAGGGGGCCGAAGACAGATACGCAGTATTTT
.,TRBV4-3,TRBJ2-3,.,CASSGGGPTDTQYF,TGCGCCAGCAGCGGGGGCGGTCCCACAGATACGCAGTATTTT
TRBD1,TRBV5-4,TRBJ1-1,few,CASSQTKTGDLNTEAFF,TGTGCCAGCAGCCAAACGAAAACAGGGGACCTTAACACTGAAGCTTTCTTT
TRBD1,TRBV6-2/TRBV6-3,TRBJ2-7,few,CASSYSNPTGVYEQYF,TGTGCCAGCAGTTACTCGAATCCGACAGGGGTCTACGAGCAGTACTTC
.,TRBV29-1,TRBJ1-4,.,CGAWEGDEKLFF,TGCGGGGCGTGGGAGGGGGATGAAAAACTGTTTTTT
.,TRBV6-2/TRBV6-3,TRBJ1-2,few,CASSSQVTVYGYTF,TGTGCCAGCAGCTCGCAAGTCACAGTCTATGGCTACACCTTC
TRBD1,TRBV5-1,TRBJ2-5,.,CASSLIGTGGGETQYF,TGCGCCAGCAGCTTAATTGGGACAGGGGGCGGGGAGACCCAGTACTTC
.,TRBV25-1,TRBJ2-2,.,CASSLEVSNTGELFF,TGTGCCAGCAGTTTGGAGGTCTCCAACACCGGGGAGCTGTTTTTT
.,TRBV10-1,TRBJ1-4,.,CASSETGTMKKLFF,TGCGCCAGCAGTGAGACAGGAACAATGAAGAAACTGTTTTTT
TRBD2,TRBV3-1/TRBV3-2,TRBJ2-1,once,CASSQVYMLGFTSGDNEQFF,TGTGCCAGCAGCCAAGTTTACATGTTGGGGTTTACTAGCGGAGACAATGAGCAGTTCTTC
.,TRBV7-9,TRBJ2-1,.,CASSLDIAPNEQFF,TGTGCCAGCAGCTTAGATATAGCGCCGAATGAGCAGTTCTTC
.,TRBV6-5,TRBJ2-7,.,CASSYSRGGSGREQYF,TGTGCCAGCAGTTACTCGAGAGGGGGCAGCGGGAGAGAGCAGTACTTC
.,TRBV15,TRBJ1-2,.,CATSRDRGGIYGYTF,TGTGCCACCAGCAGAGATCGGGGGGGAATCTATGGCTACACCTTC
TRBD2,TRBV18,TRBJ2-3,.,CASSPALAGASDTQYF,TGTGCCAGCTCACCTGCACTAGCGGGAGCCTCAGATACGCAGTATTTT
.,TRBV5-6,TRBJ1-5,.,CASSWAGGINQPQHF,TGTGCCAGCAGCTGGGCAGGAGGGATAAATCAGCCCCAGCATTTT
.,TRBV5-1,TRBJ2-1,.,CASSFFGELYNEQFF,TGCGCCAGCAGCTTCTTCGGGGAGCTTTACAATGAGCAGTTCTTC
TRBD2,TRBV9,TRBJ2-1,.,CASSVELAVYNEQFF,TGTGCCAGCAGCGTAGAACTAGCGGTCTACAATGAGCAGTTCTTC
.,TRBV4-3,TRBJ1-1,.,CASSQAVSEYTEAFF,TGCGCCAGCAGCCAAGCTGTGTCAGAATACACTGAAGCTTTCTTT
TRBD1,TRBV7-9,TRBJ1-5,.,CASSSGQASNQPQHF,TGTGCCAGCAGCTCTGGACAGGCTAGCAATCAGCCCCAGCATTTT
TRBD1,TRBV27,TRBJ1-5,.,CASSSTGGYEPQHF,TGTGCCAGCAGTTCTACAGGGGGCTATGAGCCCCAGCATTTT
TRBD1,TRBV7-8,TRBJ2-7,.,CASSLRGQGDPLYEQYF,TGTGCCAGCAGCTTACGGGGACAGGGGGATCCCCTCTACGAGCAGTACTTC
TRBD2,TRBV11-1,TRBJ2-3,.,CASSLGTSGSSDTQYF,TGTGCCAGCAGCTTAGGTACTAGCGGGAGCTCAGATACGCAGTATTTT
TRBD2,TRBV7-2,TRBJ2-4,.,CASSLEASGSPKNIQYF,TGTGCCAGCAGCTTAGAGGCTAGCGGGAGCCCCAAAAACATTCAGTACTTC
.,TRBV19,TRBJ1-3,.,CASRQNSGNTIYF,TGTGCCAGCAGACAGAACTCTGGAAACACCATATATTTT
.,TRBV3-1/TRBV3-2,TRBJ1-1,.,CASSTFGGGTMNTEAFF,TGTGCCAGCAGCACCTTTGGCGGGGGGACAATGAACACTGAAGCTTTCTTT
TRBD1,TRBV4-1,TRBJ1-5,.,CASGDRVNQPQHF,TGCGCCAGTGGGGACAGGGTAAATCAGCCCCAGCATTTT
.,TRBV11-2,TRBJ2-2,.,CASSRLGGAGELFF,TGTGCCAGCAGCCGTTTGGGGGGAGCCGGGGAGCTGTTTTTT
.,TRBV5-4,TRBJ1-2,.,CASSLAQEHYGYTF,TGTGCCAGCAGCTTGGCCCAGGAACACTATGGCTACACCTTC
TRBD2,TRBV4-2,TRBJ2-1,once,CASSQDGLAGDEQFF,TGTGCCAGCAGCCAAGATGGGCTAGCGGGAGATGAGCAGTTCTTC
TRBD2,TRBV14,TRBJ2-1,.,CASSQGLAAVAYNEQFF,TGTGCCAGCAGCCAAGGACTAGCGGCTGTCGCCTACAATGAGCAGTTCTTC
.,TRBV24-1,TRBJ2-2,.,CATSDGGPGELFF,TGTGCCACCAGTGACGGGGGGCCCGGGGAGCTGTTTTTT
.,TRBV3-1/TRBV3-2,TRBJ2-5,.,CASSHPGLQETQYF,TGTGCCAGCAGCCACCCGGGACTCCAAGAGACCCAGTACTTC
TRBD2,TRBV6-5,TRBJ2-3,.,CASTRSGARGDTQYF,TGTGCCAGCACCAGAAGCGGGGCACGCGGAGATACGCAGTATTTT
.,TRBV29-1,TRBJ2-2,once,CSVDSSTGELFF,TGCAGCGTTGACAGTTCCACCGGGGAGCTGTTTTTT
TRBD1,TRBV7-9,TRBJ1-4,.,CASSWQGQGTNEKLFF,TGTGCCAGCAGCTGGCAGGGACAGGGAACAAATGAAAAACTGTTTTTT
TRBD1,TRBV5-4,TRBJ1-5,.,CASSSGTEEQPQHF,TGTGCCAGCAGCTCCGGGACAGAGGAACAGCCCCAGCATTTT
.,TRBV11-3,TRBJ2-7,once,CASSSGGQGKIHEQYF,TGTGCCAGCAGCTCAGGGGGGCAGGGGAAAATCCACGAGCAGTACTTC
TRBD1,TRBV29-1,TRBJ2-7,.,CSVATGTGGNEQYF,TGCAGCGTGGCAACCGGGACAGGGGGCAACGAGCAGTACTTC
.,TRBV7-2,TRBJ2-3,once,CASSLAGPRDTQYF,TGTGCCAGCAGCTTAGCGGGGCCCCGTGATACGCAGTATTTT
TRBD1,TRBV29-1,TRBJ2-1,.,CSAVDRDRVHEQFF,TGCAGCGCCGTGGACCGGGACAGGGTACATGAGCAGTTCTTC
.,TRBV5-1,TRBJ2-7,.,CASSSERGLSYEQYF,TGCGCCAGCAGCTCCGAAAGGGGACTCTCCTACGAGCAGTACTTC
TRBD2,TRBV4-3,TRBJ2-7,.,CASSQVWGAGSSRQYF,TGCGCCAGCAGCCAAGTTTGGGGAGCGGGATCTTCACGGCAGTACTTC
TRBD1,TRBV19,TRBJ2-7,.,CASSSGQGDEQYF,TGTGCCAGTAGTTCGGGACAGGGGGACGAGCAGTACTTC
.,TRBV5-1,TRBJ2-3,.,CASSLAHTGSGHTSTDTQYF,TGCGCCAGCAGCTTGGCCCATACCGGATCGGGACATACTAGCACAGATACGCAGTATTTT
TRBD2,TRBV4-3,TRBJ2-3,.,CASSQVSGVSTDTQYF,TGCGCCAGCAGCCAAGTGAGCGGGGTGAGCACAGATACGCAGTATTTT
.,TRBV5-4,TRBJ2-7,.,CASSFRELLGVEEQYF,TGTGCCAGCAGCTTCAGGGAATTACTTGGGGTGGAAGAGCAGTACTTC
.,TRBV20-1,TRBJ2-7,.,CSASGDTTYEQYF,TGCAGTGCTAGTGGGGACACTACCTACGAGCAGTACTTC